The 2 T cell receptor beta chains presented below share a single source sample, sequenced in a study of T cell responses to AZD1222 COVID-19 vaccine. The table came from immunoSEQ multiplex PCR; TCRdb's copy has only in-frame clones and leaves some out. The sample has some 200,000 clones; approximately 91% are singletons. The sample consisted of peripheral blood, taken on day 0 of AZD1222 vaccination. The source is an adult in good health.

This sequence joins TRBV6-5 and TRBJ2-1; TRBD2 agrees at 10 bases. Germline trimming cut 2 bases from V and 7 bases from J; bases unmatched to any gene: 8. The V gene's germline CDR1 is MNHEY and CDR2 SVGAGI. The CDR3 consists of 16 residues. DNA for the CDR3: TGTGCCAGCAGTTACGCTCTAGCGGGAGCTGTGAATGAGCAGTTCTTC. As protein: CASSYALAGAVNEQFF.

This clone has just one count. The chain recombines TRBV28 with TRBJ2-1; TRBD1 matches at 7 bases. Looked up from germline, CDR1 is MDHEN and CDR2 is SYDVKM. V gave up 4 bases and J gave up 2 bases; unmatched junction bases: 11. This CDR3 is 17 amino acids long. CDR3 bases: TGTGCCAGCAGTTCGCGCAGTACAGGGGAAACCTACAATGAGCAGTTCTTC. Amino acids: CASSSRSTGETYNEQFF.